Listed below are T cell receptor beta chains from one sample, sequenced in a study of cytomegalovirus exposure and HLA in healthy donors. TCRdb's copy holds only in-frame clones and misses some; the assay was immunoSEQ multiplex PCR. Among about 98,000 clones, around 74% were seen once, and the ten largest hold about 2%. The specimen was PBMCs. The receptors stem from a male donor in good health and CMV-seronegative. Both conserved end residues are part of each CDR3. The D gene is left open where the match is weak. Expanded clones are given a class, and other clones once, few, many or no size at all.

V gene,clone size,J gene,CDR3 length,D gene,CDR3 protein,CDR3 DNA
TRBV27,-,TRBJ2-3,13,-,CASKAGGTDTQYF,TGTGCCAGCAAGGCAGGGGGCACAGATACGCAGTATTTT
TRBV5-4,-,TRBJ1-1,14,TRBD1,CASSFRTGTTEAFF,TGTGCCAGCAGTTTTAGGACAGGGACCACTGAAGCTTTCTTT
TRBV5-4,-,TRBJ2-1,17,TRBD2,CASSFGGRGSSYNEQFF,TGTGCCAGCAGCTTTGGAGGGCGGGGGAGCTCCTACAATGAGCAGTTCTTC
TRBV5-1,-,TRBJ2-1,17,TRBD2,CASSLRGLALEHNEQFF,TGCGCCAGCAGCTTGCGGGGACTAGCGTTGGAACACAATGAGCAGTTCTTC
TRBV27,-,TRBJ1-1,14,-,CAGSFGRLNTEAFF,TGTGCCGGCAGTTTCGGGAGACTGAACACTGAAGCTTTCTTT
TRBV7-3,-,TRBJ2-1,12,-,CASSSRASEQFF,TGTGCCAGCAGCTCCAGGGCATCTGAGCAGTTCTTC
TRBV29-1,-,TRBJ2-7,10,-,CSVEESAQYF,TGCAGCGTTGAAGAGAGTGCGCAGTACTTC
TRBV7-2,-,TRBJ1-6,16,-,CASSLFPPSNGSPLHF,TGTGCCAGCAGCTTATTCCCCCCCAGTAACGGGTCACCCCTCCACTTT
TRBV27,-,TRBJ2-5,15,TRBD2,CASMPRLAGGETQYF,TGTGCCAGCATGCCGAGACTAGCGGGAGGAGAGACCCAGTACTTC
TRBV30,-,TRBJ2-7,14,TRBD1,CAWSGFGQAYEQYF,TGTGCCTGGAGCGGATTCGGACAGGCCTACGAGCAGTACTTC
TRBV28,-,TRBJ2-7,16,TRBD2,CASSFSPGLRSYEQYF,TGTGCCAGCAGTTTCTCCCCGGGACTACGTTCCTACGAGCAGTACTTC
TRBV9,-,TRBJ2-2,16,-,CASSTRRGRGTGELFF,TGTGCCAGCAGCACCCGTAGGGGCAGGGGCACCGGGGAGCTGTTTTTT
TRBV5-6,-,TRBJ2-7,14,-,CASSSGQITYEQYF,TGTGCCAGCAGCTCTGGACAGATCACCTACGAGCAGTACTTC
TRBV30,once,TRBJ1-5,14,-,CAWSVLGGSQPQHF,TGTGCCTGGAGTGTACTTGGGGGCTCTCAGCCCCAGCATTTT
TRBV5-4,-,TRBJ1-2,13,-,CASSLFTGYGYTF,TGTGCCAGCAGCTTGTTCACAGGGTATGGCTACACCTTC
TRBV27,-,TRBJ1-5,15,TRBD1,CASSVRTGTSQPQHF,TGTGCCAGCAGTGTAAGGACAGGGACGAGTCAGCCCCAGCATTTT
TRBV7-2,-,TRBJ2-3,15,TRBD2,CASSLVAGGTDTQYF,TGTGCCAGCAGCTTAGTAGCGGGGGGGACGGATACGCAGTATTTT
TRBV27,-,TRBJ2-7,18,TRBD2,CASSLKQPRLAETYEQYF,TGTGCCAGCAGTCTCAAACAACCGAGACTAGCTGAAACCTACGAGCAGTACTTC
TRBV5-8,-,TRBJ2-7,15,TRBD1,CASSRAARGPYEQYF,TGTGCCAGCAGTCGAGCAGCCAGGGGGCCCTACGAGCAGTACTTC
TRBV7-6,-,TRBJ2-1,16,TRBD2,CASSSLAESSYNEQFF,TGTGCCAGCAGCTCCCTAGCGGAAAGCTCCTACAATGAGCAGTTCTTC